There are many counts of the clone carrying this T cell receptor (beta chain). Its antigen remains unknown. TCR beta CDR3 regions were amplified from RNA. HTBI primers were employed in a first-round RT-PCR of the TCR CDR3. A single record per CDR3 protein comes from TCRdb applying MiXCR to the multiplex PCR reads. Of over 700,000 distinct CDR3 sequences listed, 38% were seen once; the top ten hold around 10%. This record belongs to a study of T cells in Graves' hyperthyroidism and ophthalmopathy. Study context: Specimen type is peripheral blood, collected at initial diagnosis prior to any treatment.

Germline V gives CDR1 MGHDK, CDR2 SYGVNS. The V gene lost 4 bases and the J gene lost 0 bases, with 9 bases spanning the gap. The CDR3 contains 14 residues. The study's findings and limits: Ophthalmopathy was model-predicted a median around 6.1 months pre-onset. Among clonotypes expanded in thyroid above 0.001, most were also found in blood. Using 13 V-J features, a model discriminated ophthalmopathy from stable hyperthyroidism.

The receptor comes from a man younger than 35 with Graves' hyperthyroidism. The sequencing sample was made of blood. The V and J genes are TRBV25-1 and TRBJ1-1; unclear D gene. CDR3 in amino acids: CASSGGMVNTEAFF. The CDR3 DNA follows: TGTGCCAGCAGTGGAGGGATGGTGAACACTGAAGCTTTCTTT. Based on the CDR3 plus reference TRBV25-1 and TRBJ1-1, the full variable domain is EADIYQTPRYLVIGTGKKITLECSQTMGHDKMYWYQQDPGMELHLIHYSYGVNSTEKGDLSSESTVSRIRTEHFPLTLESARPSHTSQYLCASSGGMVNTEAFFGQGTRLTVV.